The 21 T cell receptor beta chains below come from one sample, sequenced in a study of blood T cell repertoires in COVID-19. Produced via immunoSEQ multiplex PCR; TCRdb's table is partial and in-frame only. The sample includes over 200,000 clones, 80% of them seen just once. The material sequenced was peripheral blood. These receptors were collected from a human donor in a cohort sampled during active COVID-19.

The chain recombines TRBV27 with TRBJ2-3; D gene ambiguous. CDR1 and CDR2 (germline): MNHEY, SMNVEV (reference sequence). The V end lost 0 bases, the J end lost 4 bases, and 5 bases lay between the germline ends. This CDR3 region has 13 residues. This CDR3 is CASSLSPADTQYF. The CDR3 DNA reads as TGTGCCAGCAGTTTATCCCCCGCAGATACGCAGTATTTT.

This sequence joins TRBV5-1 and TRBJ1-1, with 9 bases matching TRBD1. Germline CDR1 reads SGHRS; CDR2 reads YFSETQ. The CDR3 totals 14 residues. The V gene end was trimmed by 4 bases and the J gene end by 4 bases; junction bases not matched to a gene: 5. DNA for the CDR3: TGCGCCAGCAGCAAACAGGGGGCTGGCACTGAAGCTTTCTTT. Protein product: CASSKQGAGTEAFF.

Comments on this clone: The same CDR3 arises from other DNA sequences in this sample as well. DNA of the CDR3: TGTGCCAGCATCTCTGGACAGTACACCGGGGAGCTGTTTTTT. Protein: CASISGQYTGELFF. This rearrangement joins TRBV6-5 to TRBJ2-2; D might be TRBD1 (6 bases). CDR1 is MNHEY, CDR2 SVGAGI, per germline. CDR3 length: 14 amino acids. The germline V and J ends were trimmed by 7 bases and 3 bases, with 12 bases remaining between them.

The CDR3 region has the DNA TGTGCCAGCAGCGTAGTGCCTAGCGGGAGAGAGCAGTACTTC. Translation gives CASSVVPSGREQYF. This chain links TRBV9 with TRBJ2-7; 10 positions agree with TRBD2. This CDR3 is built from 14 residues. The junction had 4 bases not matched to a gene; V was cut back by 0 bases and J by 7 bases. Germline lookup yields CDR1 SGDLS and CDR2 YYNGEE.

The V call is TRBV5-1, the J call TRBJ2-7; 8 bases are shared with TRBD2. The germline V gene encodes CDR1 SGHRS and CDR2 YFSETQ. Trimming removed 3 bases from V and 2 bases from J; junction bases left unmatched: 10. This CDR3 has 16 residues. CDR3 DNA sequence: TGCGCCAGCAGCTCGCCTATAGGTAGCGGGGCCTACGAGCAGTACTTC. Translated: CASSSPIGSGAYEQYF. The whole variable domain, filled in from reference TRBV5-1 and TRBJ2-7, reads KAGVTQTPRYLIKTRGQQVTLSCSPISGHRSVSWYQQTPGQGLQFLFEYFSETQRNKGNFPGRFSGRQFSNSRSEMNVSTLELGDSALYLCASSSPIGSGAYEQYFGPGTRLTVT.

This rearrangement joins TRBV18 to TRBJ2-2; TRBD1 matches at 8 bases. Germline V gene lookup returns CDR1 KGHSH and CDR2 LQKENI. The CDR3 is 15 amino acids. Germline trimming cut 5 bases from V and 1 base from J; bases unmatched to any gene: 3. CDR3 nucleotide sequence: TGTGCCAGCTCATCCGGGACAGGGAACACCGGGGAGCTGTTTTTT. This gives the protein CASSSGTGNTGELFF. Filled out from reference TRBV18 and TRBJ2-2, the complete variable domain reads NAGVMQNPRHLVRRRGQEARLRCSPMKGHSHVYWYRQLPEEGLKFMVYLQKENIIDESGMPKERFSAEFPKEGPSILRIQQVVRGDSAAYFCASSSGTGNTGELFFGEGSRLTVL.

This rearrangement joins TRBV28 to TRBJ2-7; D might be TRBD2 (6 bases). The CDR3 spans 15 residues. The germline CDR1 and CDR2 sequences are MDHEN and SYDVKM. V lost 4 bases and J 1 base, leaving 14 bases between the germline ends. The CDR3 DNA sequence: TGTGCCAGCAGTTCCTCCGGGACTGGGTCCTACGAGCAGTACTTC. It is translated as CASSSSGTGSYEQYF.

This chain joins TRBV9 and TRBJ2-1; the match to TRBD2 covers 10 bases. Looked up from germline, CDR1 is SGDLS and CDR2 is YYNGEE. The CDR3 contains 14 residues. Trimming at V came to 0 bases and at J to 8 bases, leaving 2 bases not matched to a gene. The CDR3 region is CASSVASGSHEQFF. The CDR3 DNA is TGTGCCAGCAGCGTAGCTAGCGGGAGCCATGAGCAGTTCTTC.

The DNA for the CDR3 is TGTGCCACCAAGGACAGGGGGAGGGATACGCAGTATTTT. Protein sequence: CATKDRGRDTQYF. The chain has TRBV28 and TRBJ2-3, with 10 nucleotides matching TRBD1. Germline CDR1 reads MDHEN; CDR2 reads SYDVKM. V shed 10 bases and J 6 bases; nucleotides not matched to a gene: 7. This CDR3 comprises 13 residues.

V usage is TRBV24-1 and J usage is TRBJ2-1, with TRBD1 matching over 8 bases. Germline loops: CDR1 KGHDR, CDR2 SFDVKD. This CDR3 spans 15 amino acids. V shed 7 bases and J 5 bases; nucleotides not matched to a gene: 9. The CDR3: CATSIPGQDNNEQFF. CDR3 DNA sequence: TGTGCCACCAGCATACCGGGACAGGATAACAATGAGCAGTTCTTC.

The V and J genes are TRBV4-1 and TRBJ2-3; 10 bases fit TRBD1. J lost 4 bases, V lost 8 bases, and 9 bases had no gene match. This CDR3 spans 15 amino acids. Germline-derived CDR1 and CDR2 are MGHRA and YSYEKL. This CDR3 reads CASGPGQGRSDTQYF. The DNA of the CDR3 is TGCGCCAGCGGACCGGGACAGGGGAGGTCAGATACGCAGTATTTT.

The chain uses TRBV28 and TRBJ2-7, with TRBD1 matching over 8 bases. V shed 4 bases and J 5 bases; nucleotides not matched to a gene: 10. CDR1 is MDHEN and CDR2 is SYDVKM in the germline V gene. The CDR3 consists of 15 residues. The CDR3 loop is CASSSPGQGANEQYF. Here the CDR3 DNA reads TGTGCCAGCAGTTCTCCGGGGCAGGGGGCAAACGAGCAGTACTTC.

The chain recombines TRBV6-5 with TRBJ2-3; D remains unclear. The V end lost 4 bases, the J end lost 2 bases, and 4 bases lay between the germline ends. Germline V CDR1 and CDR2: MNHEY, SVGAGI. CDR3 length: 12 amino acids. The CDR3 loop is CASSSYTDTQYF. The CDR3 DNA reads TGTGCCAGCAGTTCTTACACAGATACGCAGTATTTT.

The chain joins TRBV6-6 to TRBJ1-1; 8 nucleotides line up with TRBD1. CDR1 and CDR2 from the germline V gene are MNHNY and SVGAGI (reference sequence). This CDR3 comprises 14 residues. The V gene end was trimmed by 2 bases and the J gene end by 7 bases; junction bases not matched to a gene: 6. The CDR3 nucleotides are TGTGCCAGCAGTTACGTGGCAGGGGGCTTTGAAGCTTTCTTT. Protein sequence: CASSYVAGGFEAFF.

This clone has a handful of counts. V is TRBV6-5 and J is TRBJ2-7; D remains unclear. V shed 2 bases and J shed 3 bases, with 11 bases lying between them. The CDR3 runs to 14 residues. Germline-derived CDR1 and CDR2 are MNHEY and SVGAGI. Here the CDR3 reads CASSYGGMNYEQYF. The DNA for the CDR3 is TGTGCCAGCAGTTACGGCGGAATGAACTACGAGCAGTACTTC.

This clone appeared a single time. The CDR3 DNA reads TGTGCCAGTAGTATCGGACAGGGAAATTTTCAGCCCCAGCATTTT. Amino acids: CASSIGQGNFQPQHF. The chain employs TRBV19 and TRBJ1-5; the match to TRBD1 covers 8 bases. This CDR3 has 15 residues. Germline lookup yields CDR1 LNHDA and CDR2 SQIVND (reference sequence). After removal of 3 bases from V and 6 bases from J, the junction contained 7 bases not matched to a gene.

The chain employs TRBV4-1 and TRBJ2-2; maybe TRBD2 (5 bases). The CDR3 covers 15 residues. Between the trimmed V and J ends, which lost 0 bases and 4 bases, there was a span of 9 bases. Germline V CDR1 and CDR2: MGHRA, YSYEKL. CDR3 sequence: CASSQEGRITGELFF. The CDR3 region has the DNA TGCGCCAGCAGCCAAGAGGGGAGAATCACCGGGGAGCTGTTTTTT.

The chain couples TRBV5-6 to TRBJ1-2; 10 bases fit TRBD1. The CDR3 contains 16 residues. Germline V gene lookup returns CDR1 SGHDT and CDR2 YYEEEE. Trimming took 4 bases from V and 4 from J; bases not matched to a gene: 10. For the CDR3, the DNA is TGTGCCAGCAGCAGCCTCGGGACAGGGGCCTCCTATGGCTACACCTTC. Encoded protein: CASSSLGTGASYGYTF.

The rearrangement links TRBV28 to TRBJ1-3; TRBD1 aligns across 9 bases. V lost 6 bases and J lost 4; bases outside the gene matches: 4. The CDR3 has 14 residues. Germline-derived CDR1 and CDR2 are MDHEN and SYDVKM. The CDR3 sequence: CASSWTGVGNTIYF. CDR3 bases: TGTGCCAGCAGCTGGACAGGGGTCGGAAACACCATATATTTT.

There are a few counts of this clone. This sequence joins TRBV19 and TRBJ1-2; D not certain. The V end lost 3 bases, the J end lost 1 base, and 9 bases lay between the germline ends. The CDR3 loop spans 14 amino acids. Germline CDR1 LNHDA, CDR2 SQIVND (reference sequence). The CDR3 reads CASSMGNSNYGYTF. DNA of the CDR3: TGTGCCAGTAGTATGGGTAACAGTAACTATGGCTACACCTTC.

The chain recombines TRBV19 with TRBJ2-3, with a weak D call TRBD2 (6 bases). Per the germline V gene, CDR1 is LNHDA and CDR2 is SQIVND (reference sequence). The CDR3 runs 14 residues. The ends were cut back, 5 bases at V and 2 bases at J, with 11 bases in the middle. The CDR3 sequence: CASSVGTYTDTQYF. In DNA form, the CDR3 reads TGTGCCAGTAGTGTTGGGACTTACACAGATACGCAGTATTTT.